This T cell receptor beta chain comes out of a study of shared clonotypes between healthy human individuals. Study information: Sampling drew on donors who were a couple of women and a few men aged 18 to 49.

The CDR3 totals 15 residues. Germline V gives CDR1 SGDLS, CDR2 YYNGEE. The V segment lost 4 bases and the J segment 0 bases; nucleotides outside the gene matches: 4. Investigators divided CD4+ cells into CD45RA+ naive and CD45RA-negative memory subsets. Sequenced by immunoSEQ multiplex PCR; TCRdb stores in-frame clones only, minus some. Of over a million clones in the sample, about four fifths were seen once. Remarks on this clone: Its antigen is unknown.

Whole-study results and caveats: Sequencing depth was predicted to influence how clonotypes are shared among donors.

Specimen: memory CD4+ T cells from PBMCs. The subset denotes: CD45RA-negative fraction. The chain combines TRBV9 with TRBJ1-2; 9 bases match TRBD1. This TCR was sampled from a man aged 18 to 35 in good health. Some clones in this sample may be carry-over from other donors' samples. CDR3 amino acids: CASSSGTGTNYGYTF. Here the CDR3 DNA reads TGTGCCAGCAGCTCCGGGACAGGGACTAACTATGGCTACACCTTC.